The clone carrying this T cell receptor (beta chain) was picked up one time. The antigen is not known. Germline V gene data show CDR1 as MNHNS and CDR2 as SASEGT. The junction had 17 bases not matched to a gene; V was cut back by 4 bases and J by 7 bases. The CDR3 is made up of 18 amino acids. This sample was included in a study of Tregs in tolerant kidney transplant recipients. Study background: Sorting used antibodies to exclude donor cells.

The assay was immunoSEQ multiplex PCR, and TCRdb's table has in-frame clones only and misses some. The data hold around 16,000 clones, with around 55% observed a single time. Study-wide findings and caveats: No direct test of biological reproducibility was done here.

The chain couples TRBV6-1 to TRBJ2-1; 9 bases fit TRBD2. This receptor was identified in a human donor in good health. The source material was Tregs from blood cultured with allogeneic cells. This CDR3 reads CASSGLITSSGSPNEQFF. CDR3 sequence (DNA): TGTGCCAGCAGTGGTCTAATAACTAGTAGCGGGAGTCCAAATGAGCAGTTCTTC.